One sample yielded the 28 T cell receptor beta chains listed below, sequenced in a study of post-analysis software for immune sequencing data. The study's findings and limits: Comparison of patients with controls showed 4 to 6 TRBV segments more frequent in patients, TRBV5-6, TRBV5-1 and TRBV20-1 among them.

Their recognized antigens are unknown. Every TCR beta cDNA library bore unique molecular identifiers. In TCRdb, the PCR reads were re-called with MiXCR into one record per CDR3 protein. The repertoire includes more than 450,000 distinct CDR3 sequences, about 40% of them detected once, and roughly 1.8% sits in the top ten. Material: blood. The receptor set was obtained from a girl between 10 and 17 years old with multiple sclerosis.

This clonotype was observed a few times. V gene TRBV12-3 or TRBV12-4 combines with J gene TRBJ2-7; D is possibly TRBD2 (6 bases). Between the trimmed V and J ends, which lost 2 bases and 6 bases, there was a span of 8 bases. This CDR3 has 12 amino acids. The CDR3 reads CASSLRRGEQYF. CDR3 coding DNA: TGTGCCAGCAGTTTAAGGCGGGGCGAGCAGTACTTC.

The chain is built from TRBV4-1 and TRBJ2-1; TRBD1 aligns across 9 bases. V was clipped by 2 bases and J by 5 bases; unmatched bases: 4. The CDR3 runs to 15 residues. Germline V gives CDR1 MGHRA, CDR2 YSYEKL. This CDR3 is CASSQLGTGNNEQFF. Written as DNA, the CDR3 is TGCGCCAGCAGCCAATTGGGGACAGGGAACAATGAGCAGTTCTTC.

This clonotype was detected only a few times. The gene calls are TRBV29-1 and TRBJ2-3, with D hard to call. Germline CDR1 and CDR2: SQVTM and ANQGSEA. The CDR3 contains 13 residues. V lost 6 bases and J lost 3, with 13 bases in between. CDR3 amino acids: CSVPIDRTDTQYF. CDR3 DNA: TGCAGCGTCCCCATCGACCGGACAGATACGCAGTATTTT.

The chain couples TRBV29-1 to TRBJ2-1, with D hard to call. Per germline, CDR1 SQVTM and CDR2 ANQGSEA. There are 11 residues in the CDR3. Deletions cut 7 bases from V and 6 bases from J, with 10 bases between. The DNA for the CDR3 is TGCAGCGCCGCGCCCGTCAATGAGCAGTTCTTC. Protein: CSAAPVNEQFF.

This clonotype has just a few counts. The V gene is TRBV20-1, the J gene TRBJ2-7; D is possibly TRBD1 or TRBD2 (5 bases each). The CDR3 sequence is 12 residues long. CDR1 DFQATT and CDR2 SNEGSKA come from the germline V gene (reference sequence). The V end lost 3 bases, the J end lost 2 bases, and 8 bases lay between the germline ends. As DNA, the CDR3 is TGCAGTGCTAGGACGGGACCCTACGAGCAGTACTTC. This sequence encodes CSARTGPYEQYF.

The chain has TRBV5-1 and TRBJ1-1, with TRBD1 matching over 7 bases. The CDR3 extends over 15 amino acids. Germline V CDR1 and CDR2: SGHRS, YFSETQ. The junction had 7 bases not matched to a gene; V was cut back by 4 bases and J by 1 base. The CDR3 coding sequence is TGCGCCAGCAGCGGCGACAGGGTCCCGAACACTGAAGCTTTCTTT. It specifies CASSGDRVPNTEAFF.

The chain links TRBV20-1 to TRBJ1-1, with 9 bases that match TRBD1. CDR1 is DFQATT, CDR2 SNEGSKA, per germline (reference sequence). Trimming cost V 6 bases and J 3 bases; bases outside gene matches: 8. CDR3 size: 14 residues. The CDR3 is CSAEGTGWDTEAFF. In DNA form, the CDR3 reads TGCAGTGCCGAAGGGACAGGGTGGGACACTGAAGCTTTCTTT.

This clonotype turned up a few times. The junction and the germline gene differ at one end; a read error may be behind it. The chain couples TRBV12-3 or TRBV12-4 to TRBJ2-1; 12 nucleotides line up with TRBD1. This CDR3 has 18 amino acids. CDR3 region: CASTAGTGGNKPYNEQFF. The DNA for the CDR3 is TGTGCTAGCACTGCAGGGACAGGGGGCAATAAGCCCTACAATGAGCAGTTCTTC.

This clonotype was seen more than once but under ten times. This chain connects TRBV20-1 to TRBJ2-4; D perhaps matches TRBD2 (6 bases). From germline, CDR1 is DFQATT and CDR2 SNEGSKA (reference sequence). This CDR3 is 17 amino acids long. Deletions cut 2 bases from V and 3 bases from J, with 20 bases between. The CDR3 region has the DNA TGCAGTGCTAGATATCCGGGACTCCTCCTAGGCAAAAACATTCAGTACTTC. It yields the protein CSARYPGLLLGKNIQYF.

V usage is TRBV12-3 or TRBV12-4 and J usage is TRBJ2-7, with 10 bases lining up with TRBD1. CDR3 length equals 13 residues. The junction had 9 bases not matched to a gene; V was cut back by 11 bases and J by 5 bases. CDR3 nucleotide sequence: TGTGCCTCCAGGGACAGGGGATTCCACGAGCAGTACTTC. Translating it yields CASRDRGFHEQYF.

V gene TRBV29-1 combines with J gene TRBJ2-1; the match to TRBD2 covers 8 bases. The germline gives CDR1 SQVTM, CDR2 ANQGSEA. This CDR3 is built from 15 residues. The V gene end was trimmed by 4 bases and the J gene end by 4 bases; junction bases not matched to a gene: 9. CDR3 in amino acids: CSVVGSGSNYNEQFF. The CDR3 coding sequence is TGCAGCGTTGTCGGCAGCGGGAGTAATTACAATGAGCAGTTCTTC.

The chain employs TRBV2 and TRBJ2-1; D is perhaps TRBD1 (6 bases). V was clipped by 6 bases and J by 5 bases, with 11 bases between them. The CDR3 extends over 13 amino acids. Germline CDR1 is SNHLY and CDR2 is FYNNEI. The DNA of the CDR3 is TGTGCCAGCAGGCCAGGACAGAACAATGAGCAGTTCTTC. It specifies CASRPGQNNEQFF.

This clonotype has more than one count but fewer than ten. The chain employs TRBV4-1 and TRBJ1-2, with TRBD1 matching 7 bases. Germline values: CDR1 MGHRA, CDR2 YSYEKL. CDR3 length: 12 amino acids. V gave up 8 bases and J gave up 2 bases; unmatched junction bases: 2. CDR3 in amino acids: CASGDRNYGYTF. The CDR3 bases are TGCGCCAGCGGGGACAGAAACTATGGCTACACCTTC.

This clonotype was observed a few times. The chain is built from TRBV7-9 and TRBJ2-1; 8 nucleotides line up with TRBD2. The CDR3 has 17 amino acids. After removal of 2 bases from V and 8 bases from J, the junction contained 14 bases not matched to a gene. Germline assignment: CDR1 SEHNR and CDR2 FQNEAQ (reference sequence). CDR3 protein: CASSLRFGTSAFYEQFF. The CDR3 DNA is TGTGCCAGCAGCTTAAGGTTCGGGACTAGTGCGTTCTATGAGCAGTTCTTC.

The sample holds a few counts of this clonotype. The rearrangement joins TRBV7-9 to TRBJ2-7; 7 positions agree with TRBD1. The J segment lost 0 bases and the V segment lost 5 bases, leaving 10 bases of the junction unmatched. Germline-derived CDR1 and CDR2 are SEHNR and FQNEAQ (reference sequence). The CDR3 spans 16 residues. CDR3 region: CASSPPRDSYSYEQYF. The CDR3 DNA reads TGTGCCAGCAGCCCGCCCCGGGACAGCTACTCCTACGAGCAGTACTTC.

The rearrangement links TRBV7-2 to TRBJ2-3; a possible D gene is TRBD2 (7 bases). The CDR3 consists of 15 residues. The V gene lost 5 bases and the J gene lost 0 bases, with 12 bases spanning the gap. Germline V CDR1 and CDR2: SGHTA, FQGNSA. The CDR3 here is CASSLWGGSTDTQYF. For the CDR3, the DNA is TGTGCCAGCAGCCTCTGGGGGGGCAGCACAGATACGCAGTATTTT.

Only a few counts were recorded for this clonotype. The CDR3 coding sequence is TGTGCCAGCTCAGCTAGGTTTACAGATACGCAGTATTTT. Its translation: CASSARFTDTQYF. This rearrangement joins TRBV18 to TRBJ2-3, with D unresolved. The germline CDR1 and CDR2 sequences are KGHSH and LQKENI. The CDR3 spans 13 residues. Deletions cut 5 bases from V and 3 bases from J, with 9 bases between.

The V gene is TRBV5-1, the J gene TRBJ1-2; D perhaps matches TRBD1 (5 bases). Looked up from germline, CDR1 is SGHRS and CDR2 is YFSETQ. Between the trimmed V and J ends, which lost 0 bases and 7 bases, there was a span of 13 bases. This CDR3 region has 14 residues. CDR3 sequence reads: CASSLARQGRGYTF. The CDR3 DNA sequence: TGCGCCAGCAGCTTGGCCCGGCAGGGTCGTGGCTACACCTTC.

The rearrangement links TRBV2 to TRBJ1-2; D unresolved. CDR3 length: 15 residues. V was pared by 4 bases and J by 0 bases, with 12 bases between. Looked up from germline, CDR1 is SNHLY and CDR2 is FYNNEI. The CDR3 sequence is CASSGPLGPNYGYTF. CDR3 DNA: TGTGCCAGCAGTGGACCTTTAGGACCTAACTATGGCTACACCTTC.

The gene calls are TRBV3-1 and TRBJ2-1, with D possibly being TRBD2 (5 bases). Germline CDR1 reads LGHDT; CDR2 reads YNNKEL (reference sequence). The CDR3 has 14 residues. Between the trimmed V and J ends, which lost 1 base and 6 bases, there was a span of 10 bases. DNA of the CDR3: TGTGCCAGCAGCCAAGGGACTTCCGCCAATGAGCAGTTCTTC. It codes for CASSQGTSANEQFF.

This clonotype was detected only a few times. The gene calls are TRBV20-1 and TRBJ2-1; D might be TRBD2 (5 bases). Trimming removed 3 bases at V and 0 bases at J, with 15 bases between. Germline V gives CDR1 DFQATT, CDR2 SNEGSKA (reference sequence). The CDR3 spans 16 residues. The CDR3 region has the DNA TGCAGTGCTAGTGGAGGCTCACTATTCTCCTACAATGAGCAGTTCTTC. Its translation: CSASGGSLFSYNEQFF.

J is TRBJ2-7 and V is TRBV2, with 8 bases identical to TRBD2. Germline V gene lookup returns CDR1 SNHLY and CDR2 FYNNEI. Losses at the gene ends were 4 bases for V and 4 bases for J; bases not matched to a gene: 3. The CDR3 spans 13 residues. The CDR3 region has the DNA TGTGCCAGCAGTGTTCGGGGGGGGTACGAGCAGTACTTC. Its protein is CASSVRGGYEQYF.

This clonotype has just a few counts. The chain uses TRBV4-1 and TRBJ2-7, with TRBD2 as a possible D gene (5 bases). Germline V lookup: CDR1 MGHRA, CDR2 YSYEKL. The CDR3 loop spans 16 amino acids. V shed 0 bases and J shed 0 bases, with 12 bases lying between them. CDR3 DNA sequence: TGCGCCAGCAGCCAAGATCTGAGCGGAATCTCCTACGAGCAGTACTTC. Translated, it gives CASSQDLSGISYEQYF.

This clonotype was seen a handful of times. The V gene is TRBV5-1, the J gene TRBJ2-1; D is ambiguous. Germline CDR1 and CDR2: SGHRS and YFSETQ. Trimming left V 0 bases short and J 10 bases short, with 8 bases between. The CDR3 has 12 residues. The CDR3, as DNA: TGCGCCAGCAGCTTGGGGGGTAGGGAGCAGTTCTTC. Amino acid sequence: CASSLGGREQFF.

This clonotype was recorded once. This chain links TRBV27 with TRBJ1-4; D not resolved. This CDR3 contains 13 residues. CDR1 and CDR2 from the germline V gene are MNHEY and SMNVEV (reference sequence). V lost 3 bases and J lost 6, with 8 bases in between. The CDR3 loop reads CASSFVMDEKLFF. The CDR3 nucleotides read TGTGCCAGCAGTTTTGTAATGGATGAAAAACTGTTTTTT.

This clonotype was recorded a few times. This chain uses TRBV5-1 with TRBJ2-7, with a tentative D call TRBD2 (7 bases). In germline, CDR1 is SGHRS, CDR2 YFSETQ. The CDR3 contains 14 residues. V was pared by 0 bases and J by 4 bases, with 11 bases between. CDR3 amino acids: CASSLEGGMYEQYF. The CDR3 DNA is TGCGCCAGCAGCTTGGAGGGGGGGATGTACGAGCAGTACTTC.

CDR3: CASSSIPRGGGAYEQYF. For the CDR3, the DNA is TGTGCCAGCAGCTCGATCCCAAGGGGCGGGGGGGCCTACGAGCAGTACTTC. The gene calls are TRBV11-2 and TRBJ2-7; the match to TRBD2 covers 9 bases. The CDR3 totals 17 residues. With 4 bases clipped from V and 2 bases from J, the junction kept 12 bases outside the gene matches. Per germline, CDR1 SGHAT and CDR2 FQNNGV.

The rearrangement links TRBV29-1 to TRBJ2-1; 9 positions match TRBD2. J was trimmed by 7 bases and V by 3 bases; bases with no gene match: 7. The CDR3 contains 14 residues. The germline V gene has CDR1 SQVTM and CDR2 ANQGSEA. The CDR3 region is CSVDSQREVNEQFF. The CDR3 nucleotides read TGCAGCGTTGATAGCCAGCGGGAGGTAAATGAGCAGTTCTTC.